These 27 T cell receptor beta chains came from one sample sequenced in a study of shared clonotypes between healthy human individuals. The repertoire was sequenced with immunoSEQ multiplex PCR; TCRdb's copy has only in-frame clones and lacks some. The sample carries about 470,000 clones, around 79% recorded once. The sample was PBMCs. The source of these receptors is a woman aged 40 to 50 in good health. Some clones in this sample may be carry-over from other donors' samples.

This clone turned up a few times. The chain has TRBV5-4 and TRBJ2-2; D is unclear. Germline loops: CDR1 SGHNT, CDR2 YYREEE (reference sequence). CDR3 size: 15 residues. Trimming pared 4 bases from V and 3 bases from J, leaving 13 bases between. The CDR3 DNA reads TGTGCCAGCAGCCCGGCTCGGGTGGACACCGGGGAGCTGTTTTTT. It yields the protein CASSPARVDTGELFF.

The CDR3 here is CASSIDEGTEDGYTF. CDR3 coding DNA: TGTGCCAGTAGTATAGATGAAGGGACAGAAGATGGCTACACCTTC. The chain combines TRBV19 with TRBJ1-2; 7 bases map to TRBD1. With V trimmed by 0 bases and J by 6 bases, 7 bases remained unmatched. Germline CDR1 reads LNHDA; CDR2 reads SQIVND (reference sequence). This CDR3 has 15 amino acids.

The chain recombines TRBV6-1 with TRBJ1-1; D is unresolved. CDR1 is MNHNS and CDR2 is SASEGT in the germline V gene. CDR3 size: 13 residues. Trimming removed 6 bases from V and 4 bases from J, with 12 bases in between. CDR3 DNA: TGTGCCAGCAGCCTTTTATACACCACTGAAGCTTTCTTT. Protein sequence: CASSLLYTTEAFF.

This chain uses TRBV10-3 with TRBJ2-3; TRBD2 matches at 8 bases. V shed 2 bases and J 1 base; nucleotides not matched to a gene: 11. The germline gives CDR1 ENHRY, CDR2 SYGVKD. The CDR3 runs to 18 residues. CDR3 in DNA: TGTGCCATCAGTGAGGGCATAGCGGGAAAGTCGGGCACAGATACGCAGTATTTT. Translated: CAISEGIAGKSGTDTQYF.

This clone is a singleton in its sample. The chain couples TRBV6-5 to TRBJ1-1; 8 bases map to TRBD1. The V and J ends lost 3 bases and 7 bases, in that order; junction bases with no gene match: 7. Germline CDR1 and CDR2: MNHEY and SVGAGI. The length of the CDR3 is 14 residues. The CDR3: CASSYRTGPLEAFF. CDR3 in DNA: TGTGCCAGCAGTTATAGGACAGGGCCTCTTGAAGCTTTCTTT.

CDR3 sequence reads: CASSFPTATGELFF. In nucleotides, the CDR3 is TGTGCCAGCAGTTTCCCCACCGCCACCGGGGAGCTGTTTTTT. The chain has TRBV28 and TRBJ2-2; D uncertain. V shed 3 bases and J shed 4 bases, with 9 bases lying between them. The germline V gene encodes CDR1 MDHEN and CDR2 SYDVKM. The CDR3 has 14 residues.

Only one count was recorded for this clone. The V gene is TRBV28, the J gene TRBJ1-2; the match to TRBD1 covers 7 bases. The CDR3 covers 13 residues. V shed 5 bases and J 8 bases; nucleotides not matched to a gene: 8. Germline V gene data show CDR1 as MDHEN and CDR2 as SYDVKM. The CDR3 spells CASSGTVSRGYTF. The CDR3, as DNA: TGTGCCAGCAGTGGGACAGTGAGCCGCGGCTACACCTTC.

The chain has TRBV5-1 and TRBJ2-3, with TRBD2 identical over 12 bases. Germline assignment: CDR1 SGHRS and CDR2 YFSETQ. V dropped 0 bases and J dropped 5; count of bases not matched to a gene: 7. CDR3 length: 17 residues. CDR3 bases: TGCGCCAGCAGCTTGGCCCTAGCGGGAGGGCCATTAGATACGCAGTATTTT. Translation gives CASSLALAGGPLDTQYF.

The CDR3 DNA sequence: TGTGCCAGCAGCGTAATCTCGCAGGGGTACTCTGGGGCCAACGTCCTGACTTTC. Its translation: CASSVISQGYSGANVLTF. The genes are TRBV9 and TRBJ2-6; D is possibly TRBD1 (6 bases). CDR3 length equals 18 residues. V lost 1 base to trimming and J lost 0 bases, with 14 bases between them. Germline V CDR1 and CDR2: SGDLS, YYNGEE.

This clone was seen only once. The V gene is TRBV4-1, the J gene TRBJ2-7; D remains ambiguous. V was trimmed by 0 bases and J by 2 bases, leaving 14 bases between them. Germline assignment: CDR1 MGHRA and CDR2 YSYEKL. This CDR3 comprises 16 residues. The CDR3 sequence is CASSQDLTALTYEQYF. The CDR3 coding sequence is TGCGCCAGCAGCCAAGATTTAACAGCGCTTACCTACGAGCAGTACTTC.

The gene calls are TRBV11-2 and TRBJ2-5; 7 nucleotides align to TRBD1. CDR3 size: 17 residues. Unmatched junction bases numbered 15, after V lost 1 base and J lost 7 bases. The germline V gene encodes CDR1 SGHAT and CDR2 FQNNGV. CDR3: CASSLANRQGSVVTQYF. CDR3 nucleotide sequence: TGTGCCAGCAGCTTAGCGAATCGACAGGGAAGTGTGGTGACCCAGTACTTC.

This clone was seen a few times. V gene TRBV7-9 combines with J gene TRBJ1-1; D remains ambiguous. V shed 6 bases and J shed 1 base, with 15 bases lying between them. Germline assignment: CDR1 SEHNR and CDR2 FQNEAQ (reference sequence). The CDR3 has 15 amino acids. CDR3 nucleotide sequence: TGTGCCAGCAGTCAGTGGGGTGGCAGGAACACTGAAGCTTTCTTT. Its translation is CASSQWGGRNTEAFF.

This sequence joins TRBV28 and TRBJ2-1; D uncertain. There are 14 residues in the CDR3. Trimming stripped 1 base from V and 2 bases from J, with 6 bases between. The germline V gene has CDR1 MDHEN and CDR2 SYDVKM. The CDR3 sequence: CASSLYGAYNEQFF. The CDR3 coding sequence is TGTGCCAGCAGTTTATATGGGGCCTACAATGAGCAGTTCTTC.

V usage is TRBV30 and J usage is TRBJ2-7; D perhaps matches TRBD2 (5 bases). V was trimmed by 0 bases and J by 3 bases, leaving 21 bases between them. Germline CDR1 is GTSNPN and CDR2 is SVGIG (reference sequence). The CDR3 covers 17 residues. The CDR3 protein is CAWSVPVRASNLYEQYF. CDR3 in DNA: TGTGCCTGGAGTGTACCTGTAAGGGCTAGCAACCTCTACGAGCAGTACTTC.

CDR3: CASSLSGNTGELFF. For the CDR3, the DNA is TGTGCCAGCAGCTTATCTGGGAACACCGGGGAGCTGTTTTTT. V usage is TRBV7-6 and J usage is TRBJ2-2; no definite D call. V lost 2 bases, J lost 1 base, and 5 bases lay in between. Germline V gene data show CDR1 as SGHVS and CDR2 as FNYEAQ. This CDR3 comprises 14 residues.

The rearrangement uses TRBV10-3 and TRBJ1-3, with D possibly TRBD1 on 5 matching bases. V was clipped by 8 bases and J by 1 base, with 12 bases between them. CDR1 and CDR2 from the germline V gene are ENHRY and SYGVKD. The CDR3 runs 14 residues. The CDR3 coding sequence is TGTGCCATCGGGGCTCCAGGGTCTGGAAACACCATATATTTT. Its protein product is CAIGAPGSGNTIYF.

V usage is TRBV12-5 and J usage is TRBJ1-2, with D unresolved. Germline V CDR1 and CDR2: LGHNT, FRNRAP. Trimming removed 1 base from V and 5 bases from J, with 8 bases in between. The length of the CDR3 is 13 residues. CDR3 in DNA: TGTGCTAGTGGTTTGGGGGAGCGGTATGGCTACACCTTC. Its translation: CASGLGERYGYTF.

The V gene is TRBV6-1, the J gene TRBJ1-2; 10 bases align to TRBD1. This CDR3 contains 15 residues. The J segment lost 8 bases and the V segment lost 2 bases, leaving 8 bases of the junction unmatched. CDR1 and CDR2 from the germline V gene are MNHNS and SASEGT. Here the CDR3 DNA reads TGTGCCAGCAGTGAATCCGGACAGGGGGTTTTAGGCTACACCTTC. This codes for CASSESGQGVLGYTF.

The chain recombines TRBV7-6 with TRBJ2-5; 8 bases are a match to TRBD2. This CDR3 has 13 amino acids. V lost 3 bases, J lost 5 bases, and 2 bases stayed unmatched. The V gene's germline CDR1 is SGHVS and CDR2 FNYEAQ. The CDR3 DNA reads TGTGCCAGCAGCTTTCGGGGGGGGGAGACCCAGTACTTC. Its protein product is CASSFRGGETQYF.

The chain recombines TRBV7-9 with TRBJ2-1, with 9 nucleotides matching TRBD2. CDR1 and CDR2 from the germline V gene are SEHNR and FQNEAQ (reference sequence). The CDR3 has 17 amino acids. Trimming removed 4 bases from V and 5 bases from J; junction bases left unmatched: 12. CDR3 residues: CASSSRILAGGNNEQFF. CDR3 coding DNA: TGTGCCAGCAGCTCCCGGATATTGGCGGGAGGGAACAATGAGCAGTTCTTC.

This chain uses TRBV5-1 with TRBJ2-1; 7 bases align to TRBD1. The CDR3 extends over 13 amino acids. Trimming at V came to 4 bases and at J to 7 bases, leaving 5 bases not matched to a gene. The germline CDR1 and CDR2 sequences are SGHRS and YFSETQ. The CDR3 sequence: CASSTGTVNEQFF. The CDR3 region has the DNA TGCGCCAGCAGCACCGGGACAGTAAATGAGCAGTTCTTC.

A few counts support this clone. The chain is built from TRBV27 and TRBJ2-1; the D gene could be TRBD1 or TRBD2 (5 bases each). The germline V gene has CDR1 MNHEY and CDR2 SMNVEV (reference sequence). This CDR3 region has 14 residues. The V end was cut by 8 bases, the J end by 3 bases, with 14 bases between. The CDR3 reads CASCRDPNYNEQFF. The CDR3 coding sequence is TGTGCCAGCTGTCGGGACCCCAACTACAATGAGCAGTTCTTC.

The genes are TRBV4-1 and TRBJ1-2, with 7 bases lining up with TRBD1. This CDR3 has 14 residues. With 2 bases clipped from V and 4 bases from J, the junction kept 4 bases outside the gene matches. Germline-derived CDR1 and CDR2 are MGHRA and YSYEKL. Here the CDR3 DNA reads TGCGCCAGCAGCCAAACAGGGGAGGGCTATGGCTACACCTTC. Its translation: CASSQTGEGYGYTF.

This clone was found once. This rearrangement joins TRBV7-9 to TRBJ1-2; the D gene is possibly TRBD1 (6 bases). CDR3 length: 14 residues. Trimming shortened V by 1 base and J by 7 bases, and 13 bases separated the two germline ends. Germline CDR1 SEHNR, CDR2 FQNEAQ (reference sequence). CDR3 sequence: CASSLVTGGGGYTF. CDR3 DNA sequence: TGTGCCAGCAGCTTAGTAACAGGAGGGGGTGGCTACACCTTC.

The rearrangement joins TRBV7-9 to TRBJ1-4, with TRBD1 matching 7 bases. Germline V gives CDR1 SEHNR, CDR2 FQNEAQ (reference sequence). The CDR3 sequence is 15 residues long. J gave up 11 bases and V 6 bases, and 15 bases lay outside the gene matches. CDR3 sequence reads: CASSRSEQGSLKLFF. The DNA of the CDR3 is TGTGCCAGCAGTCGAAGTGAACAGGGGTCCTTGAAACTGTTTTTT.

This chain links TRBV5-1 with TRBJ1-1; D gene unclear. This CDR3 is built from 14 residues. CDR1 is SGHRS and CDR2 is YFSETQ in the germline V gene. V lost 0 bases, J lost 3 bases, and 9 bases lay in between. The CDR3 DNA reads TGCGCCAGCAGCTTGGATCGGCGGGACACTGAAGCTTTCTTT. Protein: CASSLDRRDTEAFF.

The V gene is TRBV18, the J gene TRBJ2-3; no clear D gene. The germline gives CDR1 KGHSH, CDR2 LQKENI. Trimming shortened V by 2 bases and J by 5 bases, and 14 bases separated the two germline ends. This CDR3 is 15 amino acids long. CDR3 bases: TGTGCCAGCTCACCAGTCCCACTGACGGGAGATACGCAGTATTTT. Protein: CASSPVPLTGDTQYF.